Listed below are T cell receptor beta chains from one sample, sequenced in a study of cytomegalovirus exposure and HLA in healthy donors. Generated by immunoSEQ multiplex PCR, the TCRdb table keeps only in-frame clones and is missing some. Found here are fewer than 150,000 clones, about 76% of them singletons; the top ten hold around 3.7%. Sequenced material: PBMCs. These receptors were collected from a man younger than 30 in good health and CMV-seronegative. Both conserved end residues are part of each CDR3. The order of the fields is J gene, D gene, clone size, V gene, CDR3 DNA, CDR3 protein. A D gene is named only where the DNA matches it firmly. Rows give clone size only sometimes, using once, few, many, or a class for an expanded clone.

>TRBJ1-5|TRBD1|-|TRBV6-6
TGTGCCAGCAGTTACTCGTCAGGGGGCGGGCAGCCCCAGCATTTT
CASSYSSGGGQPQHF
>TRBJ1-2|-|-|TRBV27
TGTGCCAGCAGTGCTATGGGAAAGCAGGGTGGATATGGCTACACCTTC
CASSAMGKQGGYGYTF
>TRBJ1-2|TRBD1|-|TRBV27
TGTGCCAGCAGTTTCCGGGACAGGGTCGGGTATGGCTACACCTTC
CASSFRDRVGYGYTF
>TRBJ1-2|-|once|TRBV19
TGTGCCAGTAGTCGCCGAGACAGAAACTATGGCTACACCTTC
CASSRRDRNYGYTF
>TRBJ2-7|TRBD2|-|TRBV5-5
TGTGCCAGCAGCTGGGGGGGAGGAATCGACGAGCAGTACTTC
CASSWGGGIDEQYF
>TRBJ2-7|-|-|TRBV15
TGTGCCACCAGCAGAGATCTAACCTACGAGCAGTACTTC
CATSRDLTYEQYF
>TRBJ2-1|TRBD2|-|TRBV9
TGTGCCAGCAGCGTAGGGCTCGGGGCTAGCGGGACCTACAATGAGCAGTTCTTC
CASSVGLGASGTYNEQFF
>TRBJ2-7|TRBD1|-|TRBV5-6
TGTGCCAGCAGCTTGTTGGGACAGGGGGCCTACGAGCAGTACTTC
CASSLLGQGAYEQYF
>TRBJ1-6|-|once|TRBV9
TGTGCCAGCAGCGTGCTCAGGAGGCCTACCTCCCTTACCCTCCACTTT
CASSVLRRPTSLTLHF
>TRBJ1-2|-|-|TRBV27
TGTGCCAGCAGTTTATTTCAGGGGCAGAAGGATGGCTACACCTTC
CASSLFQGQKDGYTF
>TRBJ2-3|TRBD2|-|TRBV27
TGTGCCAGCAGTTCGGGACTAGCGGGAGGTGTAGCAGATACGCAGTATTTT
CASSSGLAGGVADTQYF
>TRBJ1-1|-|-|TRBV6-1
TGTGCCAGCATCGACAGACTGAACACTGAAGCTTTCTTT
CASIDRLNTEAFF
>TRBJ2-7|TRBD1|-|TRBV6-5
TGTGCCAGCAGTTCACTGACAGGGGGAACATACGAGCAGTACTTC
CASSSLTGGTYEQYF
>TRBJ1-1|TRBD1|-|TRBV4-1
TGCGCCAGCAGCCGGGGACAGGTCATGGAAGCTTTCTTT
CASSRGQVMEAFF
>TRBJ2-7|TRBD1|-|TRBV10-3
TGTGCCATCAGTGTGCAGGGGGCGCGGTACGAGCAGTACTTC
CAISVQGARYEQYF
>TRBJ2-1|-|-|TRBV28
TGTGCCAGCAGTTTACGGGGAGATGAGCAGTTCTTC
CASSLRGDEQFF
>TRBJ2-3|TRBD2|-|TRBV2
TGTGCCAGCAGCCAAGACCGAGCGGGGCTCACAGATACGCAGTATTTT
CASSQDRAGLTDTQYF
>TRBJ1-5|-|-|TRBV19
TGTGCCAGTGACTTTATCGGCACAACAATTTATAGCAATCAGCCCCAGCATTTT
CASDFIGTTIYSNQPQHF
>TRBJ2-1|TRBD2|-|TRBV7-2
TGTGCCAGCAGCTTAGCGGGAGGGCCGTATGAGCAGTTCTTC
CASSLAGGPYEQFF
>TRBJ2-6|TRBD2|-|TRBV10-3
TGTGCCATCAGTGGTCGTTCTAGCGGGTCTATTAGCCCCGGGGCCAACGTCCTGACTTTC
CAISGRSSGSISPGANVLTF
>TRBJ2-1|TRBD2|-|TRBV2
TGTGCCAGCACAGTCCGGGAGGGTGGCAATGAGCAGTTCTTC
CASTVREGGNEQFF
>TRBJ2-5|-|-|TRBV7-9
TGTGCCAGCAGCTTAGGGACTATAATAGAGACCCAGTACTTC
CASSLGTIIETQYF
>TRBJ2-7|-|-|TRBV28
TGTGCCAGCAGTTATGGGGCAGGGGTTCTCGAGCAGTACTTC
CASSYGAGVLEQYF
>TRBJ1-3|-|once|TRBV27
TGTGCCAGCAGGGTCGGGGGAGACTCTGGAAACACCATATATTTT
CASRVGGDSGNTIYF
>TRBJ1-1|TRBD1|-|TRBV10-1
TGCGCCAGCGTGGTGGGACAGGGGCAGAACACTGAAGCTTTCTTT
CASVVGQGQNTEAFF
>TRBJ2-2|-|-|TRBV11-2
TGTGCCAGCAGCCCTCTTACAAGCACCGGGGAGCTGTTTTTT
CASSPLTSTGELFF
>TRBJ2-5|-|few|TRBV4-2
TGTGCCAGCAGCCAAGCAAAACAGGGTGGAGAGACCCAGTACTTC
CASSQAKQGGETQYF
>TRBJ2-1|TRBD2|-|TRBV7-8
TGTGCCAGCAGCCGGCTAGCGGGAGACTACAATGAGCAGTTCTTC
CASSRLAGDYNEQFF
>TRBJ1-4|TRBD1|-|TRBV18
TGTGCCAGCTCACCGGGACAGGGGAATGAAAAACTGTTTTTT
CASSPGQGNEKLFF
>TRBJ2-1|-|-|TRBV30
TGTGCCTGGAGTATAACGGAGTATAATGAGCAGTTCTTC
CAWSITEYNEQFF
>TRBJ1-5|TRBD1|-|TRBV10-3
TGTGCCATCAGTGAGGGAGGGACAGGGAATCAGCCCCAGCATTTT
CAISEGGTGNQPQHF
>TRBJ2-7|-|-|TRBV11-2
TGTGCCAGCAGCTTAGGTCGGTACGAGCAGTACTTC
CASSLGRYEQYF
>TRBJ2-7|-|-|TRBV18
TGTGCCAGCTCACCAGGACAAAGATACGAGCAGTACTTC
CASSPGQRYEQYF
>TRBJ2-7|TRBD2|-|TRBV11-2
TGTGCCAGCACCTCACTAGTGGCGGGGGGTTACGAGCAGTACTTC
CASTSLVAGGYEQYF
>TRBJ2-6|TRBD1|-|TRBV4-2
TGTGCCAGCAGCCACTCAACAGGGGTCGGGGCCAACGTCCTGACTTTC
CASSHSTGVGANVLTF
>TRBJ2-7|-|-|TRBV25-1
TGTGCCAGCAGCCCTAATCCTGACTTCTACGAGCAGTACTTC
CASSPNPDFYEQYF
>TRBJ2-2|TRBD2|-|TRBV30
TGTGCCTGGAAGGGTAGCGGGGGGGCTGGCGGGGAGCTGTTTTTT
CAWKGSGGAGGELFF
>TRBJ2-1|-|-|TRBV6-1
TGTGCCAGCAGTGAAGCCCTCTTCCCTAGAAATGAGCAGTTCTTC
CASSEALFPRNEQFF
>TRBJ1-5|TRBD1|-|TRBV19
TGTGCCAGTAGTATGGGACAGAGTCAGCCCCAGCATTTT
CASSMGQSQPQHF
>TRBJ2-7|TRBD2|-|TRBV5-1
TGCGCCAGCAGCCCCGGGCTTTCTAGCGGGAAGGACGAGCAGTACTTC
CASSPGLSSGKDEQYF
>TRBJ2-3|-|once|TRBV7-2
TGTGCCAGCAGCTTGGGCCGTAGCACAGATACGCAGTATTTT
CASSLGRSTDTQYF
>TRBJ2-1|-|-|TRBV10-3
TGTGCCATCAGCACGACTGACTACAATGAGCAGTTCTTC
CAISTTDYNEQFF
>TRBJ2-2|TRBD1|-|TRBV27
TGTGCCAGCAGTTGGATCGACTCCGACAGGGGGACCGGGGAGCTGTTTTTT
CASSWIDSDRGTGELFF
>TRBJ2-7|TRBD1|-|TRBV18
TGTGCCAGCTCACCCGGACAGGACTACGAGCAGTACTTC
CASSPGQDYEQYF
>TRBJ2-7|TRBD2|-|TRBV9
TGTGCCAGCAGCGTAGATTCGGGACTAGCCGCCTACGAGCAGTACTTC
CASSVDSGLAAYEQYF
>TRBJ1-2|-|-|TRBV5-1
TGCGCCAGCAGCTTGGCCGACACCGATTACTATGGCTACACCTTC
CASSLADTDYYGYTF
>TRBJ1-1|TRBD1|-|TRBV11-2
TGTGCCAGCAGCTTAATTACAGGGGGAGCTTTCTTT
CASSLITGGAFF
>TRBJ1-1|TRBD1|-|TRBV19
TGTGCCAGTAGTAGCGCCGGGACAGGGGCGATGAGCACTGAAGCTTTCTTT
CASSSAGTGAMSTEAFF
>TRBJ2-5|TRBD1|-|TRBV2
TGTGCCAGCAAGTCCGAGACAGGGAAAGAGACCCAGTACTTC
CASKSETGKETQYF
>TRBJ2-1|TRBD2|-|TRBV5-4
TGTGCCAGCAGCACGAGGACTAGCGGGAGCAGGGGACCGCCGTTCTTC
CASSTRTSGSRGPPFF
>TRBJ2-2|TRBD1|-|TRBV4-2
TGTGCCAGCAGCCAGCTGACAGGGGACACCGGGGAGCTGTTTTTT
CASSQLTGDTGELFF
>TRBJ1-5|-|-|TRBV6-6
TGTGCCAGCAGTTACCGCCAGTCCAGCAATCAGCCCCAGCATTTT
CASSYRQSSNQPQHF
>TRBJ2-2|-|-|TRBV27
TGTGCCAGCAGTTTAAGGGAGTCGAAGGGAGCCGGGGAGCTGTTTTTT
CASSLRESKGAGELFF
>TRBJ1-1|-|-|TRBV28
TGTGCCAGCACCTCAGTCTTGAACACTGAAGCTTTCTTT
CASTSVLNTEAFF
>TRBJ2-7|-|-|TRBV6-1
TGTGCCAGCAGCCCGCTAGGGGCAGGCGAGCAGTACTTC
CASSPLGAGEQYF
>TRBJ1-1|-|-|TRBV7-9
TGTGCCAGCAGCCCTGGACATACGAACACTGAAGCTTTCTTT
CASSPGHTNTEAFF
>TRBJ2-7|-|-|TRBV27
TGTGCCAGCAGTTTAGGCCCTCTGTACGAGCAGTACTTC
CASSLGPLYEQYF